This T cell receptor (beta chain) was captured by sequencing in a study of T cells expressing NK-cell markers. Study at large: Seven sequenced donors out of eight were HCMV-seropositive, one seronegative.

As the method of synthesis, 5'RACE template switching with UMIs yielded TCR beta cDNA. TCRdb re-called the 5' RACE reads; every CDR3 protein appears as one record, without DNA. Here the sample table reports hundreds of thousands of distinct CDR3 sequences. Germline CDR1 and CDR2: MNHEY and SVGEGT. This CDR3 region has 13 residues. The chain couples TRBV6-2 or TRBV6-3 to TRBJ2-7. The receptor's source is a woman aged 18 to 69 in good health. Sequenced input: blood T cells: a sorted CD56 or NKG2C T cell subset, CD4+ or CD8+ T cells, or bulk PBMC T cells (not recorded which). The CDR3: CASSHGSWYEQYF.